One and the same sample provided the 24 T cell receptor beta chains below, sequenced in a study of control samples from healthy donors and cancer patients. TCRdb's table, derived via immunoSEQ multiplex PCR, lists solely in-frame clones and lacks some. The sample includes about 130,000 clones, about nine tenths of them seen just once. Input material: blood. The receptors come from a woman aged 45-59 years in good health.

A single count supports this clone. The chain couples TRBV7-9 to TRBJ1-5, with 8 nucleotides matching TRBD1. The CDR3 is 15 residues long. V was pared by 5 bases and J by 7 bases, with 10 bases of the junction left unmatched. Germline CDR1 SEHNR, CDR2 FQNEAQ (reference sequence). The CDR3 nucleotides read TGTGCCAGCAGCCCGACAGGGGTAGGGTACCAGCCCCAGCATTTT. Translation: CASSPTGVGYQPQHF.

This sequence joins TRBV19 and TRBJ1-5; D is ambiguous. Germline V gene data show CDR1 as LNHDA and CDR2 as SQIVND (reference sequence). With 3 bases removed from V and 1 base from J, the gap between germline ends came to 13 bases. This CDR3 contains 16 residues. CDR3 in amino acids: CASSIPLVFSNQPQHF. The CDR3 DNA reads TGTGCCAGTAGTATCCCGTTGGTTTTCAGCAATCAGCCCCAGCATTTT.

The chain couples TRBV19 to TRBJ1-1; D may be TRBD1 (5 bases). From germline, CDR1 is LNHDA and CDR2 SQIVND (reference sequence). Between the trimmed V and J ends, which lost 1 base and 6 bases, there was a span of 9 bases. The CDR3 is 13 amino acids. The CDR3 bases are TGTGCCAGTAGTATAGTTCCGGGGGCTGAAGCTTTCTTT. Amino acid sequence: CASSIVPGAEAFF.

The V and J genes are TRBV4-2 and TRBJ2-7; 10 nucleotides match TRBD2. CDR1 is LGHNA, CDR2 YNFKEQ, per germline. With V trimmed by 3 bases and J by 2 bases, 7 bases remained unmatched. The CDR3 spans 16 residues. Here the CDR3 reads CASSQQSSGGPYEQYF. CDR3 nucleotide sequence: TGTGCCAGCAGCCAGCAGAGTAGCGGGGGGCCCTACGAGCAGTACTTC.

This chain links TRBV5-6 with TRBJ2-6; D not certain. The germline V and J ends were trimmed by 1 base and 4 bases, with 3 bases remaining between them. Germline-derived CDR1 and CDR2 are SGHDT and YYEEEE. CDR3 length equals 13 residues. For the CDR3, the DNA is TGTGCCAGCAGCTTGCCCGGGGCCAACGTCCTGACTTTC. Amino acids: CASSLPGANVLTF.

This rearrangement joins TRBV12-3 or TRBV12-4 to TRBJ2-4, with D uncertain. Trimming removed 1 base from V and 8 bases from J, with 9 bases in between. The CDR3 covers 13 residues. For the CDR3, the DNA is TGTGCCAGCAGTTTAGGTCTCGGAGACATTCAGTACTTC. Protein: CASSLGLGDIQYF.

V is TRBV2 and J is TRBJ1-6; D is unclear. CDR1 and CDR2 (germline): SNHLY, FYNNEI. The CDR3 contains 15 residues. The ends were cut back, 2 bases at V and 7 bases at J, with 12 bases in the middle. The CDR3, as DNA: TGTGCCAGCAGTGAATTGGCCCAGATAAATTCACCCCTCCACTTT. The encoded protein is CASSELAQINSPLHF.

This chain links TRBV6-5 with TRBJ1-1, with D hard to call. The CDR3 sequence is 12 residues long. V was pared by 6 bases and J by 10 bases, with 15 bases between. The germline CDR1 and CDR2 sequences are MNHEY and SVGAGI. The CDR3 DNA follows: TGTGCCAGCAGGATCATAGGAGGACGAGCTTTCTTT. Amino acid sequence: CASRIIGGRAFF.

The chain carries TRBV7-8 and TRBJ1-6; TRBD1 matches 9 bases. Germline lookup yields CDR1 SGHVS and CDR2 FQNEAQ. The CDR3 loop spans 15 amino acids. The J segment lost 3 bases and the V segment lost 5 bases, leaving 2 bases of the junction unmatched. The CDR3 spells CASSPGQGYNSPLHF. CDR3 bases: TGTGCCAGCAGCCCGGGACAGGGCTATAATTCACCCCTCCACTTT.

The chain combines TRBV9 with TRBJ2-7, with D perhaps TRBD1 or TRBD2 (5 bases each). The germline V and J ends were trimmed by 2 bases and 4 bases, with 13 bases remaining between them. The CDR3 runs to 14 residues. Germline V gene sequence: CDR1 SGDLS, CDR2 YYNGEE. CDR3: CASSVGPGEYEQYF. DNA of the CDR3: TGTGCCAGCAGCGTGGGACCCGGAGAATACGAGCAGTACTTC.

J is TRBJ2-5 and V is TRBV28; 7 bases agree with TRBD1. The V segment lost 5 bases and the J segment 4 bases; nucleotides outside the gene matches: 10. CDR3 length: 15 residues. Germline CDR1 and CDR2: MDHEN and SYDVKM. The CDR3, as DNA: TGTGCCAGCAGTCGACCGACAGGGCTAAGAGAGACCCAGTACTTC. Amino acids: CASSRPTGLRETQYF.

The V and J genes are TRBV5-6 and TRBJ1-2; D gene unclear. The CDR3 runs to 17 residues. V lost 0 bases and J lost 0, with 15 bases in between. Germline CDR1 SGHDT, CDR2 YYEEEE. The CDR3 here is CASSLGRSGLTNYGYTF. DNA for the CDR3: TGTGCCAGCAGCTTGGGGAGGTCGGGGTTAACTAACTATGGCTACACCTTC.

The chain uses TRBV27 and TRBJ2-6; D unclear. The length of the CDR3 is 14 residues. CDR1 MNHEY and CDR2 SMNVEV come from the germline V gene (reference sequence). V was trimmed by 8 bases and J by 0 bases, leaving 8 bases between them. In DNA form, the CDR3 reads TGTGCCAGCGTCTCTTACTCTGGGGCCAACGTCCTGACTTTC. This codes for CASVSYSGANVLTF.

V is TRBV2 and J is TRBJ2-3; TRBD2 matches at 9 bases. The V segment lost 3 bases and the J segment 6 bases; nucleotides outside the gene matches: 10. CDR1 and CDR2 from the germline V gene are SNHLY and FYNNEI. The CDR3 consists of 16 residues. DNA of the CDR3: TGTGCCAGCAGTGATTCTAGCGGGAAAGGGTGGGATACGCAGTATTTT. Its translation is CASSDSSGKGWDTQYF.

This chain connects TRBV2 to TRBJ1-6; a weak D match, TRBD1 (5 bases). Trimming left V 3 bases short and J 7 bases short, with 25 bases between. Germline assignment: CDR1 SNHLY and CDR2 FYNNEI. The CDR3 covers 19 residues. CDR3 protein: CASSDRVGRPTHVNSPLHF. In nucleotides, the CDR3 is TGTGCCAGCAGTGACAGGGTGGGGAGACCCACCCACGTAAATTCACCCCTCCACTTT.

The chain is built from TRBV5-1 and TRBJ1-4; D uncertain. CDR1 is SGHRS, CDR2 YFSETQ, per germline. V was clipped by 3 bases and J by 0 bases, with 9 bases between them. The CDR3 has 15 amino acids. CDR3 sequence: CASSSSAPTNEKLFF. The CDR3, as DNA: TGCGCCAGCAGCTCGTCCGCACCAACTAATGAAAAACTGTTTTTT.

This chain connects TRBV19 to TRBJ1-2, with D maybe TRBD1 (6 bases). The ends were cut back, 3 bases at V and 4 bases at J, with 15 bases in the middle. This CDR3 contains 15 residues. CDR1 and CDR2 (germline): LNHDA, SQIVND (reference sequence). DNA for the CDR3: TGTGCCAGTAGTATGGTCGAGGGGGTAACCTATGGCTACACCTTC. It codes for CASSMVEGVTYGYTF. Looking up the rest from reference TRBV19 and TRBJ1-2 gives the full variable domain: DGGITQSPKYLFRKEGQNVTLSCEQNLNHDAMYWYRQDPGQGLRLIYYSQIVNDFQKGDIAEGYSVSREKKESFPLTVTSAQKNPTAFYLCASSMVEGVTYGYTFGSGTRLTVV.

The V call is TRBV5-1, the J call TRBJ1-5, with D possibly matching TRBD1 (6 bases). CDR1 is SGHRS, CDR2 YFSETQ, per germline. The CDR3 is made up of 13 amino acids. V dropped 4 bases and J dropped 5 bases, with 10 bases sitting between them. The CDR3 region is CASSPTGYQPQHF. The CDR3 bases are TGCGCCAGCAGCCCGACAGGTTATCAGCCCCAGCATTTT.

This chain uses TRBV7-9 with TRBJ2-1; TRBD2 aligns across 11 bases. Germline CDR1 reads SEHNR; CDR2 reads FQNEAQ (reference sequence). V was pared by 5 bases and J by 8 bases, with 11 bases of the junction left unmatched. CDR3 length: 16 residues. The CDR3 bases are TGTGCCAGCAGCCTTAGCGGGGGGGCCAAGAACGATGAGCAGTTCTTC. This translates into CASSLSGGAKNDEQFF.

This clone appeared once. Here the CDR3 DNA reads TGTGCCAGCAGTTTCCTAGCGGGACCGAGCACAGATACGCAGTATTTT. It yields the protein CASSFLAGPSTDTQYF. The rearrangement joins TRBV27 to TRBJ2-3; TRBD2 matches 9 bases. CDR1 is MNHEY, CDR2 SMNVEV, per germline (reference sequence). The CDR3 covers 16 residues. With 3 bases clipped from V and 0 bases from J, the junction kept 4 bases outside the gene matches.

The chain combines TRBV6-5 with TRBJ1-2; no definite D call. This CDR3 comprises 13 residues. The V gene lost 6 bases and the J gene lost 1 base, with 9 bases spanning the gap. Germline-derived CDR1 and CDR2 are MNHEY and SVGAGI. The CDR3 is CASRPTDNYGYTF. The CDR3 coding sequence is TGTGCCAGCAGACCAACAGATAACTATGGCTACACCTTC.

This sequence joins TRBV5-1 and TRBJ1-1; D is unclear. V lost 0 bases, J lost 2 bases, and 5 bases lay in between. Germline assignment: CDR1 SGHRS and CDR2 YFSETQ. This CDR3 region has 13 residues. The CDR3, as DNA: TGCGCCAGCAGCTTGGTGAGTAACACTGAAGCTTTCTTT. This translates into CASSLVSNTEAFF.

Comment on this clone: The same CDR3 can be traced to other DNA sequences in this sample. This chain links TRBV29-1 with TRBJ1-1; no reliable D call. Trimming pared 5 bases from V and 2 bases from J, leaving 9 bases between. From germline, CDR1 is SQVTM and CDR2 ANQGSEA. There are 12 residues in the CDR3. In nucleotides, the CDR3 is TGCAGCGTTTTGGACGGAAACACTGAAGCTTTCTTT. Translation: CSVLDGNTEAFF. Full variable domain (remainder filled in from reference TRBV29-1 and TRBJ1-1): SAVISQKPSRDICQRGTSLTIQCQVDSQVTMMFWYRQQPGQSLTLIATANQGSEATYESGFVIDKFPISRPNLTFSTLTVSNMSPEDSSIYLCSVLDGNTEAFFGQGTRLTVV.

The gene calls are TRBV20-1 and TRBJ2-1, with 7 bases fitting TRBD1. V dropped 5 bases and J dropped 6; count of bases not matched to a gene: 1. The germline gives CDR1 DFQATT, CDR2 SNEGSKA (reference sequence). The CDR3 consists of 11 residues. The CDR3 DNA reads TGCAGTGCTTCAGGGGGCAATGAGCAGTTCTTC. It encodes CSASGGNEQFF.